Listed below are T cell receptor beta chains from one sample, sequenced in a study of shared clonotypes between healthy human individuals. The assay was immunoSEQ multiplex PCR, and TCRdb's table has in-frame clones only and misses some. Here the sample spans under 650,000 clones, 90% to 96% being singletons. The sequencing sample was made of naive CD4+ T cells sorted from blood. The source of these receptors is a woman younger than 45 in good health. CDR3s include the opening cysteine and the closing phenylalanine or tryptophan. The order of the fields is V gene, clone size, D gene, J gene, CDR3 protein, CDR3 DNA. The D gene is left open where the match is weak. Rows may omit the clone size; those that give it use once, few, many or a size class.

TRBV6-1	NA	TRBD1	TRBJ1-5	CASSEAGTEIF	TGTGCCAGCAGTGAAGCGGGGACAGAGATTTTT
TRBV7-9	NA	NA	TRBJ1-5	CASSPGLGGGGNQPQHF	TGTGCCAGCAGTCCGGGACTGGGCGGGGGCGGCAATCAGCCCCAGCATTTT
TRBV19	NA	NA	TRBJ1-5	CASSMRGQQPQHF	TGTGCCAGTAGTATGCGCGGGCAACAGCCCCAGCATTTT
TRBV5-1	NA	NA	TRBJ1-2	CASSLDSAYGYTF	TGCGCCAGCAGCTTGGACAGCGCCTATGGCTACACCTTC
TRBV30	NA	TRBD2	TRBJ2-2	CAWREGLAGTPGELFF	TGTGCCTGGAGGGAGGGACTAGCGGGAACACCCGGGGAGCTGTTTTTT
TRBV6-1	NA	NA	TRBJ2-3	CASSEMNADTQYF	TGTGCCAGCAGTGAAATGAACGCGGATACGCAGTATTTT
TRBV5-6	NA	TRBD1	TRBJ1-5	CASNKRGQVQPQHF	TGTGCCAGCAACAAAAGGGGGCAGGTTCAGCCCCAGCATTTT
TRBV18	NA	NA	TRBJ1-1	CASSEMDTTEAFF	TGTGCCAGCTCAGAAATGGACACAACTGAAGCTTTCTTT
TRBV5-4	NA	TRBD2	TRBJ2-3	CASSSTSGYQIDTQYF	TGTGCCAGCAGTTCGACTAGCGGGTATCAGATAGATACGCAGTATTTT
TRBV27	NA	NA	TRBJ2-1	CASSLRLTRGNEQFF	TGTGCCAGCAGTTTAAGGTTGACGAGAGGCAATGAGCAGTTCTTC
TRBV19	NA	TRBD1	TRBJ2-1	CASSTRTGYNEQFF	TGTGCCAGTAGCACAAGGACAGGGTACAATGAGCAGTTCTTC
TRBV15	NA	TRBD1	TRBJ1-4	CATSRLLGTGRATNEKLFF	TGTGCCACCAGCAGGCTTTTGGGGACAGGGCGGGCAACTAATGAAAAACTGTTTTTT
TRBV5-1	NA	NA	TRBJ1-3	CASSPDGSGNTIYF	TGCGCCAGCAGCCCGGACGGGAGTGGAAACACCATATATTTT
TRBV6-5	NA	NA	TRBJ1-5	CASSLTGSQPQHF	TGTGCCAGCAGTTTGACCGGGTCTCAGCCCCAGCATTTT
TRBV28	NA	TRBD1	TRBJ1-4	CASSTRQGSTNEKLFF	TGTGCCAGCAGTACCCGACAGGGATCAACTAATGAAAAACTGTTTTTT
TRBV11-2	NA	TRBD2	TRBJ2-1	CASSLGSFGGGREQFF	TGTGCCAGCAGCTTAGGATCGTTCGGCGGGGGGCGTGAGCAGTTCTTC
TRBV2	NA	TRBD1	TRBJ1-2	CASSDQGADGYTF	TGTGCCAGCAGTGATCAGGGGGCGGATGGCTACACCTTC
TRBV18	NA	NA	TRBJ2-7	CASSRGLSYEQYF	TGTGCCAGCTCACGTGGGCTGAGCTACGAGCAGTACTTC
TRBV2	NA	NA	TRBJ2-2	CASRDSNTGELFF	TGTGCCAGCAGGGACAGTAACACCGGGGAGCTGTTTTTT
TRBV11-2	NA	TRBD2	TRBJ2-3	CASSLAPGTSFTDTQYF	TGTGCCAGCAGCTTAGCCCCCGGGACTAGTTTCACAGATACGCAGTATTTT
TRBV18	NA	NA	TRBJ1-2	CASSPIRDYGYTF	TGTGCCAGCTCACCTATCAGGGACTATGGCTACACCTTC
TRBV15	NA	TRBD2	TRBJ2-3	CATSRKERENNTDTQYF	TGTGCCACCAGCAGAAAAGAGCGGGAGAATAACACAGATACGCAGTATTTT
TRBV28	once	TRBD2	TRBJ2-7	CASSLGAGGPPYEQYF	TGTGCCAGCAGTTTAGGAGCGGGAGGGCCCCCCTACGAGCAGTACTTC
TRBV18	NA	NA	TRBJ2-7	CASSPWQSYEQYF	TGTGCCAGCTCACCGTGGCAGTCCTACGAGCAGTACTTC
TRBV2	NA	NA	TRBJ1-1	CAGPESMNTEAFF	TGTGCCGGGCCGGAGTCGATGAACACTGAAGCTTTCTTT
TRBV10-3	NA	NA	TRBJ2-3	CAILDGYTDTQYF	TGTGCCATCTTGGACGGCTACACAGATACGCAGTATTTT
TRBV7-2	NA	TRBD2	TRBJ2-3	CASSFGTSGSTDTQYF	TGTGCCAGCAGCTTTGGGACTAGCGGGAGTACAGATACGCAGTATTTT
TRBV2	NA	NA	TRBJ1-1	CASSDWGALRKAFF	TGTGCCAGCAGCGACTGGGGCGCCCTTAGGAAAGCTTTCTTT
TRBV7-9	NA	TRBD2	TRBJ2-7	CASSLTSGPSYEQYF	TGTGCCAGCAGCCTCACTAGCGGCCCCTCCTACGAGCAGTACTTC
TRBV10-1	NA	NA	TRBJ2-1	CASSRQPYNEQFF	TGCGCCAGCAGCCGTCAGCCTTACAATGAGCAGTTCTTC
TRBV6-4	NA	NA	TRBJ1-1	CASNASAAFF	TGTGCCAGCAATGCCTCTGCAGCTTTCTTT
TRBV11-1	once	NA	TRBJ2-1	CASSSPGRDNEQFF	TGTGCCAGCAGCTCACCCGGGCGGGACAATGAGCAGTTCTTC
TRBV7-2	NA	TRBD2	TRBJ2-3	CASSHSGYITDTQYF	TGTGCCAGCAGCCATAGCGGGTACATCACAGATACGCAGTATTTT
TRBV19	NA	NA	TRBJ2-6	CASSPGGSKVRSGANVLTF	TGTGCCAGTAGTCCCGGGGGCAGCAAAGTTCGCTCTGGGGCCAACGTCCTGACTTTC
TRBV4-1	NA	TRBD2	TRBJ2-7	CASSQNVREGRLEQYF	TGCGCCAGCAGCCAAAATGTGCGGGAGGGCCGACTCGAGCAGTACTTC
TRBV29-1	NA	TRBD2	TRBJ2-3	CSGAPSGRTDTQYF	TGCAGCGGTGCCCCTAGCGGGCGCACAGATACGCAGTATTTT
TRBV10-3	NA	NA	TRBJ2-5	CAISAEEETQYF	TGTGCCATCAGTGCCGAGGAAGAGACCCAGTACTTC
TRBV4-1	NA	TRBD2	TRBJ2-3	CASSSKAGVGADTQYF	TGCGCCAGCAGCTCAAAAGCGGGAGTGGGTGCAGATACGCAGTATTTT
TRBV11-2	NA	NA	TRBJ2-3	CATGGDTQYF	TGTGCCACCGGGGGCGATACGCAGTATTTT
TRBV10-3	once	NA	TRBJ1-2	CAISARGWQNGYTF	TGTGCCATCAGCGCGAGGGGCTGGCAAAATGGCTACACCTTC
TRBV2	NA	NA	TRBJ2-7	CASSEDPYRQAYEQYF	TGTGCCAGCAGTGAAGATCCCTACAGGCAAGCCTACGAGCAGTACTTC
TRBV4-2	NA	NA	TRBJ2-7	CASSQDIDGIGYEQYF	TGTGCCAGCAGCCAAGATATAGACGGGATCGGGTACGAGCAGTACTTC
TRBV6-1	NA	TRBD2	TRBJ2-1	CASSELAGKIDEQFF	TGTGCCAGCAGTGAACTAGCGGGAAAAATCGATGAGCAGTTCTTC
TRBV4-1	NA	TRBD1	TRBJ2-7	CASSQVSVTGTSYEQYF	TGCGCCAGCAGCCAAGTGTCCGTGACAGGGACATCCTACGAGCAGTACTTC
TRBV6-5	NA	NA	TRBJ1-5	CASGFGGGQPQHF	TGTGCCAGCGGATTTGGCGGGGGTCAGCCCCAGCATTTT
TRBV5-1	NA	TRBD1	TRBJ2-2	CASSPGQGATGELFF	TGCGCCAGCAGCCCAGGACAGGGAGCTACCGGGGAGCTGTTTTTT
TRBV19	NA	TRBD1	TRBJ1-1	CASSLGQDNTEAFF	TGTGCCAGTAGCCTGGGACAGGACAACACTGAAGCTTTCTTT
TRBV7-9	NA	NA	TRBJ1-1	CASSLGVRTEAFF	TGTGCCAGCAGCTTAGGGGTTCGTACTGAAGCTTTCTTT
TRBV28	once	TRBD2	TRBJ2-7	CASSFRTGTRIYEQYF	TGTGCCAGCAGTTTTCGGACCGGGACTAGGATCTACGAGCAGTACTTC
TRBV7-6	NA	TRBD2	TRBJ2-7	CASSPRLAGGPSSYEQYF	TGTGCCAGCAGCCCCCGACTAGCGGGAGGTCCGAGCTCCTACGAGCAGTACTTC
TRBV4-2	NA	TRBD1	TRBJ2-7	CASSQVQGGQGLYEQYF	TGTGCCAGCAGCCAAGTCCAAGGGGGACAGGGGTTGTACGAGCAGTACTTC
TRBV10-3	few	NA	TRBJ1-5	CATRADNQPQHF	TGTGCCACCCGGGCCGACAATCAGCCCCAGCATTTT
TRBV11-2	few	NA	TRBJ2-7	CASSLDLTVQYF	TGTGCCAGCAGCTTAGACCTTACGGTGCAGTACTTC
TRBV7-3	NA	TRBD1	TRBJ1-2	CASSLTGTGDGYTF	TGTGCCAGCAGCTTAACCGGGACAGGGGATGGCTACACCTTC